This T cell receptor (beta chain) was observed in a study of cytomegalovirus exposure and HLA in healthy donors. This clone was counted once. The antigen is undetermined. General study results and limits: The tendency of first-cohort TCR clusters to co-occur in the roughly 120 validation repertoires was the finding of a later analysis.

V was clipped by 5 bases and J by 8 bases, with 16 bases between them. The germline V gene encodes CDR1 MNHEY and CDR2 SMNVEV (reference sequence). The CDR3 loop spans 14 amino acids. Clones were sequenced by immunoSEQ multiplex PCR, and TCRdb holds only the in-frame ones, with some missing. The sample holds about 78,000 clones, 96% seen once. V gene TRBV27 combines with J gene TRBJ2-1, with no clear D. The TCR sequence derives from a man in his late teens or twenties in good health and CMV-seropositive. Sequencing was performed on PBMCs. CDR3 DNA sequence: TGTGCCAGCAGTACAAACCCTCCAGTATATGAGCAGTTCTTC. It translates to CASSTNPPVYEQFF.